This T cell receptor (beta chain) emerged from a study of blood T cell repertoires in COVID-19. Trimming removed 1 base from V and 4 bases from J; junction bases left unmatched: 5. This CDR3 spans 16 amino acids. Germline CDR1 SGHTA, CDR2 FQGTGA. Clones were sequenced by immunoSEQ multiplex PCR, and TCRdb holds only the in-frame ones, with some missing. The sample holds roughly 220,000 clones, about 91% seen once. The clonotype originates from a woman between 45 and 65 years old with acute COVID-19. The chain has TRBV7-3 and TRBJ2-5; 11 bases line up with TRBD2. Sequenced: PBMCs or T cells enriched from blood (not recorded which). In DNA form, the CDR3 reads TGTGCCAGCAGCTTAAACGCCGGGACTAGCGGAGAGACCCAGTACTTC. This sequence encodes CASSLNAGTSGETQYF.